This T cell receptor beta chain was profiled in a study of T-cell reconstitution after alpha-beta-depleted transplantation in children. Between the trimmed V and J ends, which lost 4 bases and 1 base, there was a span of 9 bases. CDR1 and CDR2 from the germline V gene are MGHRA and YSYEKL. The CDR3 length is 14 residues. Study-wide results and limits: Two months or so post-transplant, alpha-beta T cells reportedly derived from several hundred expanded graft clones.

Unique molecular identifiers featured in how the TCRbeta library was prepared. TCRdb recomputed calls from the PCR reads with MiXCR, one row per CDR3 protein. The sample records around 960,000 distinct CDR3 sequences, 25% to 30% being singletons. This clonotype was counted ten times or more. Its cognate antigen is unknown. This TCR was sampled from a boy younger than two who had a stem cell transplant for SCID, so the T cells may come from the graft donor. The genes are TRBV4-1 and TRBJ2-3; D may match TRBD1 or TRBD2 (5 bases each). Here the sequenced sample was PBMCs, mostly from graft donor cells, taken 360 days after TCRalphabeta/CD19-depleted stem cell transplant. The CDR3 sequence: CASSPRDRTDTQYF. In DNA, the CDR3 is TGCGCCAGCAGCCCCCGGGACCGCACAGATACGCAGTATTTT.